This TCR beta chain originates from a study of blood T cell repertoires in COVID-19. Overall study: T cells, B-cell-depleted T cells, or PBMCs supplied cDNA or gDNA.

Assay used: immunoSEQ multiplex PCR; TCRdb lists only in-frame clones, some missing. The sample records approximately 180,000 clones, roughly 80% being singletons. Participants came from roughly 24 US areas, aged roughly 18 to 89 years. Two negative PCRs, clearance, or symptom resolution characterized the recovered Cohort 3 donors. Sequencing was done on a sample of PBMCs or T cells enriched from blood (not recorded which). This receptor was identified in a woman in her forties or fifties who had recovered from COVID-19.

CDR3 loop: CASRGGGSYNEQFF. The CDR3 DNA follows: TGTGCCAGCAGGGGCGGGGGTAGTTACAATGAGCAGTTCTTC. V is TRBV28 and J is TRBJ2-1; 7 bases map to TRBD2. Germline V lookup: CDR1 MDHEN, CDR2 SYDVKM. The CDR3 spans 14 residues. V was pared by 6 bases and J by 4 bases, with 6 bases of the junction left unmatched.